Below, one T cell receptor beta chain is given with its context. Its antigen remains unidentified. Looked up from germline, CDR1 is SQVTM and CDR2 is ANQGSEA. This CDR3 spans 17 amino acids. The V and J ends lost 4 bases and 0 bases, in that order; junction bases with no gene match: 5. The record originates from a study of post-analysis software for immune sequencing data. Across the study: Progressive-relapsing, secondary progressive and relapsing-remitting multiple sclerosis were among the disease courses included. Study-wide points: Among a few TRBV segments more frequent in patients than controls were TRBV5-6, TRBV5-1 and TRBV20-1.

Included in the TCR beta cDNA libraries were unique molecular identifiers. Each CDR3 protein gets one entry after TCRdb re-called the PCR reads with MiXCR. This sample has hundreds of thousands of distinct CDR3 sequences, with about 53% found just once. The rearrangement links TRBV29-1 to TRBJ2-6, with TRBD1 matching 11 bases. This clonotype was sampled from a girl between 5 and 17 years old with multiple sclerosis. The specimen sequenced was blood. The CDR3 loop is CSVGGTGGSSGANVLTF. CDR3 sequence (DNA): TGCAGCGTTGGCGGGACAGGGGGATCCTCTGGGGCCAACGTCCTGACTTTC.